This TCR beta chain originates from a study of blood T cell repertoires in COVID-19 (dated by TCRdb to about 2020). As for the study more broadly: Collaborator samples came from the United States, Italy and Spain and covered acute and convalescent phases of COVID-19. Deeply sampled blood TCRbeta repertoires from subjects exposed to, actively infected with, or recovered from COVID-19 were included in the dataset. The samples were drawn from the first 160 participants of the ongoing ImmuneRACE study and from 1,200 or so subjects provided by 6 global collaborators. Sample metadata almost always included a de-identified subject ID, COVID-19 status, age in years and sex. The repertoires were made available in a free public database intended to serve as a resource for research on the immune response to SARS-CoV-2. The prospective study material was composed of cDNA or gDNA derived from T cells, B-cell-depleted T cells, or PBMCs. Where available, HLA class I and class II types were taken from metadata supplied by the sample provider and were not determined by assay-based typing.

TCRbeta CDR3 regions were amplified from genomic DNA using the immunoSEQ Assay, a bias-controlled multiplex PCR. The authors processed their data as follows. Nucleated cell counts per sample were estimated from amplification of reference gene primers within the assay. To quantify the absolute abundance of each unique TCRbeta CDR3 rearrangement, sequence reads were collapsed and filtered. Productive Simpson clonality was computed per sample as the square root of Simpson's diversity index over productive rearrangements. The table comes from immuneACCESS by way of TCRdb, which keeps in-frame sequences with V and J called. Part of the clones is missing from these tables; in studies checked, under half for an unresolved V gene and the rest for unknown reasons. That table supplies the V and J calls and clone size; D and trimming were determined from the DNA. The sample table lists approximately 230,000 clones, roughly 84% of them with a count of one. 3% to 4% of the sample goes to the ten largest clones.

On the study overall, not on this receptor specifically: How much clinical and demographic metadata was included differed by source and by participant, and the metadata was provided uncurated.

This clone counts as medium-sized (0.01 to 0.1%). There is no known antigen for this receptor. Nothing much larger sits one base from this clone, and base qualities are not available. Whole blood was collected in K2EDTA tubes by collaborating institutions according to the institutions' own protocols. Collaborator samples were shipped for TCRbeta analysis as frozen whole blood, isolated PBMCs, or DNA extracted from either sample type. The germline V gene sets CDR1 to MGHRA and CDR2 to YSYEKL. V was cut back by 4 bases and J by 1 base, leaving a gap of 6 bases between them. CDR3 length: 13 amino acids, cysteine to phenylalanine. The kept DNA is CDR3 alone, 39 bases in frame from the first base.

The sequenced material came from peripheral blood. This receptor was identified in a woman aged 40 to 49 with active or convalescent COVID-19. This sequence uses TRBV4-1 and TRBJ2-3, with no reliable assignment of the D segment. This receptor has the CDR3 CASSPPGTDTQYF. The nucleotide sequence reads TGCGCCAGCAGCCCACCGGGCACAGATACGCAGTATTTT.